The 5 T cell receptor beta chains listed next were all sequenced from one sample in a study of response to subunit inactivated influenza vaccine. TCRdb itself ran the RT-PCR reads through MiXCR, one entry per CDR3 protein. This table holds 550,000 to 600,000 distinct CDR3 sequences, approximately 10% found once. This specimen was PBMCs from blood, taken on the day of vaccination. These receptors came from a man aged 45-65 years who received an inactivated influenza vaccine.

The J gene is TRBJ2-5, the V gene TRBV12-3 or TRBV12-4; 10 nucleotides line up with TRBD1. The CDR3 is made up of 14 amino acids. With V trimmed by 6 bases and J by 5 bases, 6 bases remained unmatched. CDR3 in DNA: TGTGCCAGCAGGTTGACAGGGGGCGTGGAGACCCAGTACTTC. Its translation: CASRLTGGVETQYF.

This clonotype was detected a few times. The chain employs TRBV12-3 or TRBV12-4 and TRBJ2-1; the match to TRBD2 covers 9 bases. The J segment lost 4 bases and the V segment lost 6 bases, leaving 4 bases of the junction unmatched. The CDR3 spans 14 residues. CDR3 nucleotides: TGTGCCAGCAGGCGGGGGGGCTGGTACAATGAGCAGTTCTTC. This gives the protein CASRRGGWYNEQFF.

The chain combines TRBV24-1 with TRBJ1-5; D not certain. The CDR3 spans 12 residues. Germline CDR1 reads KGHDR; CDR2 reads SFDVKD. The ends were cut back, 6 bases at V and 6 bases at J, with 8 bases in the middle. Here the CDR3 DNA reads TGTGCCACCAGTCAATGGGGTCAGCCCCAGCATTTT. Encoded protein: CATSQWGQPQHF.

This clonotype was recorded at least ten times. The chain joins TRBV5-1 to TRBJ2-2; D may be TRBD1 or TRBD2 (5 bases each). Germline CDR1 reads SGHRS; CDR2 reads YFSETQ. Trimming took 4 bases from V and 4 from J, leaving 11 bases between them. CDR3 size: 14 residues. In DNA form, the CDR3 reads TGCGCCAGCAGCGAGGGGTGGAGCACCGGGGAGCTGTTTTTT. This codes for CASSEGWSTGELFF.

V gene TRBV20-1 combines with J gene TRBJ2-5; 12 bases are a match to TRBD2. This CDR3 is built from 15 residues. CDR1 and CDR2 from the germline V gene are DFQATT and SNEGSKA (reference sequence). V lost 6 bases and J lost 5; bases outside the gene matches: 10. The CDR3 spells CSATLAGGTLETQYF. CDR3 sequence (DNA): TGCAGTGCAACTCTAGCGGGAGGGACCCTCGAGACCCAGTACTTC.